Presented here are 10 T cell receptor beta chains from one specimen sequenced in a study of blood T cells in healthy people across ages. Primers used in a second PCR of about 7 to 12 cycles were a sample-barcoded 5' primer and a J-beta primer mix. TCRdb analysed the 5' RACE reads with MiXCR anew, one entry per CDR3 protein. In the table there are 600,000 or so distinct CDR3 sequences, under 55% of which are singletons. The sample was blood. The receptors here all came from a man older than 75 in good health.

The chain links TRBV3-1 to TRBJ1-1, with D perhaps matching TRBD1 (6 bases). This CDR3 has 15 residues. Germline CDR1 reads LGHDT; CDR2 reads YNNKEL (reference sequence). V dropped 1 base and J dropped 7 bases, with 16 bases sitting between them. CDR3 protein: CASSQGTVLWREAFF. As DNA, the CDR3 is TGTGCCAGCAGCCAAGGGACAGTCCTGTGGCGTGAAGCTTTCTTT.

The chain combines TRBV5-1 with TRBJ2-3; maybe TRBD2 (6 bases). Trimming removed 3 bases at V and 4 bases at J, with 18 bases between. The germline CDR1 and CDR2 sequences are SGHRS and YFSETQ. The CDR3 is 16 residues long. The DNA of the CDR3 is TGCGCCAGCAGCTGGACCCTAGCGCGACCGGCAGATACGCAGTATTTT. Its translation is CASSWTLARPADTQYF.

This clonotype has a count of ten or more. V usage is TRBV20-1 and J usage is TRBJ2-3; D not certain. The germline gives CDR1 DFQATT, CDR2 SNEGSKA (reference sequence). The CDR3 runs 13 residues. V shed 1 base and J shed 1 base, with 6 bases lying between them. The CDR3 here is CSARGGGTDTQYF. CDR3 nucleotide sequence: TGCAGTGCTAGAGGTGGGGGCACAGATACGCAGTATTTT.

This clonotype was observed a handful of times. The chain employs TRBV7-6 and TRBJ2-7; no firm D call. This CDR3 contains 15 residues. Trimming removed 5 bases from V and 3 bases from J, with 17 bases in between. Germline V gives CDR1 SGHVS, CDR2 FNYEAQ. This CDR3 is CASSQRPWLFYEQYF. CDR3 sequence (DNA): TGTGCCAGCAGCCAGAGGCCGTGGCTATTCTACGAGCAGTACTTC.

This clonotype has at least ten counts. The chain is built from TRBV29-1 and TRBJ2-5; weak D call: TRBD2 (6 bases). Germline V gene sequence: CDR1 SQVTM, CDR2 ANQGSEA. Trimming pared 1 base from V and 3 bases from J, leaving 9 bases between. CDR3 size: 13 residues. The CDR3 is CSVEGLGKETQYF. In DNA, the CDR3 is TGCAGCGTTGAAGGACTAGGAAAAGAGACCCAGTACTTC.

This chain connects TRBV12-3 or TRBV12-4 to TRBJ2-1; 12 bases are shared with TRBD2. Trimming cost V 6 bases and J 4 bases; bases outside gene matches: 19. CDR3 length: 20 amino acids. CDR3: CASSPRGLAGGRSGYNEQFF. In nucleotides, the CDR3 is TGTGCCAGCAGCCCTCGTGGGCTAGCGGGAGGGAGAAGTGGGTACAATGAGCAGTTCTTC.

The chain recombines TRBV12-3 or TRBV12-4 with TRBJ1-2; D possibly corresponds to TRBD1 (6 bases). The germline V and J ends were trimmed by 1 base and 4 bases, with 10 bases remaining between them. The CDR3 runs 14 residues. CDR3 protein: CASSLDRAPYGYTF. CDR3 bases: TGTGCCAGCAGTTTAGACAGGGCCCCCTATGGCTACACCTTC.

The chain joins TRBV6-6 to TRBJ2-3, with a possible D match to TRBD1 (5 bases). The V and J ends lost 4 bases and 3 bases respectively, with 17 bases between them. The germline V gene encodes CDR1 MNHNY and CDR2 SVGAGI (reference sequence). The CDR3 spans 16 residues. CDR3 nucleotide sequence: TGTGCCAGCAGTTCCCCCCAGGGCAGGATGACAGATACGCAGTATTTT. Residues: CASSSPQGRMTDTQYF.

This clonotype was seen a handful of times. This chain links TRBV7-9 with TRBJ1-1, with D possibly TRBD1 on 5 matching bases. The germline V and J ends were trimmed by 5 bases and 5 bases, with 15 bases remaining between them. The CDR3 is made up of 14 amino acids. Germline V gene sequence: CDR1 SEHNR, CDR2 FQNEAQ (reference sequence). The CDR3 nucleotides read TGTGCCAGCAGCGGGGACCCGCGAGGTACTGAAGCTTTCTTT. It codes for CASSGDPRGTEAFF.

The table lists this clonotype with a few counts. CDR3 bases: TGTGCCAGCAGCTCGACCGGGACAGGGACTAGCGAGCAGTACTTC. Its protein is CASSSTGTGTSEQYF. This chain connects TRBV7-9 to TRBJ2-7, with D maybe TRBD1 (9 bases). The CDR3 loop spans 15 amino acids. Trimming took 4 bases from V and 6 from J, leaving 19 bases between them. The germline V gene has CDR1 SEHNR and CDR2 FQNEAQ (reference sequence).